This T cell receptor beta chain comes out of a study of blood T cell repertoires in COVID-19. The V and J ends lost 2 bases and 0 bases respectively, with 7 bases between them. CDR3 length: 14 residues. Germline loops: CDR1 MNHNS, CDR2 SASEGT. Sequencing used immunoSEQ multiplex PCR; TCRdb keeps in-frame clones, though not all of them. This table has 150,000 to 200,000 clones, approximately 78% appearing once. The sequence came from a human donor in a cohort sampled during active COVID-19. The sequenced sample consisted of peripheral blood. The chain links TRBV6-1 to TRBJ1-1; unclear D gene. The DNA of the CDR3 is TGTGCCAGCAGTGAAAACAGCATGAACACTGAAGCTTTCTTT. The encoded protein is CASSENSMNTEAFF.